Presented here are 21 T cell receptor beta chains from one specimen sequenced in a study of blood T cell repertoires in COVID-19 (dated by TCRdb to about 2020). To prepare the library, the immunoSEQ multiplex PCR assay was applied. The immuneACCESS repertoire file appears here via TCRdb, limited to in-frame rearrangements. These files lack a portion of the clones; in checked studies, under half of the deficit traces to unresolved V genes, and the cause of the others is not known. The sample has around 120,000 clones on record, 85% of them singletons. Together, the top ten hold approximately 11% of the sample. Sequenced: peripheral blood. The receptors were gathered from an elderly man with acute or convalescent COVID-19.

The chain has TRBV7-2 and TRBJ1-4; 7 nucleotides align to TRBD1. Germline CDR1 is SGHTA and CDR2 is FQGNSA. The V and J ends lost 5 bases and 4 bases, in that order; junction bases with no gene match: 7. This CDR3 comprises 15 residues. CDR3 DNA: TGTGCCAGCAGCCCAGGGGGGCGCGATAATGAAAAACTGTTTTTT. As protein: CASSPGGRDNEKLFF.

The V and J genes are TRBV18 and TRBJ2-1; 10 nucleotides match TRBD2. The CDR3 loop spans 15 amino acids. The germline V gene has CDR1 KGHSH and CDR2 LQKENI. V shed 3 bases and J 8 bases; nucleotides not matched to a gene: 7. This CDR3 is CASSPGLAAWDEQFF. CDR3 nucleotide sequence: TGTGCCAGCTCACCCGGACTAGCGGCTTGGGATGAGCAGTTCTTC.

The V and J genes are TRBV7-9 and TRBJ1-1, with TRBD1 identical over 7 bases. The CDR3 extends over 16 amino acids. Trimming removed 5 bases from V and 2 bases from J; junction bases left unmatched: 11. CDR1 is SEHNR and CDR2 is FQNEAQ in the germline V gene (reference sequence). The DNA of the CDR3 is TGTGCCAGCAGCCGCGGGACAGTCTCAATAAACACTGAAGCTTTCTTT. The encoded protein is CASSRGTVSINTEAFF. Full variable domain (rest looked up from reference TRBV7-9 and TRBJ1-1): DTGVSQNPRHKITKRGQNVTFRCDPISEHNRLYWYRQTLGQGPEFLTYFQNEAQLEKSRLLSDRFSAERPKGSFSTLEIQRTEQGDSAMYLCASSRGTVSINTEAFFGQGTRLTVV.

The chain recombines TRBV30 with TRBJ1-2; D remains ambiguous. This CDR3 comprises 12 residues. V dropped 0 bases and J dropped 8 bases, with 10 bases sitting between them. Germline V lookup: CDR1 GTSNPN, CDR2 SVGIG (reference sequence). Written as DNA, the CDR3 is TGTGCCTGGAGTGTAGCAGAGGGCGGCTACACCTTC. It translates to CAWSVAEGGYTF.

Only one count was recorded for this clone. The J gene is TRBJ1-3, the V gene TRBV6-5, with D perhaps matching TRBD1 (5 bases). V was trimmed by 6 bases and J by 4 bases, leaving 13 bases between them. This CDR3 is 14 amino acids long. The V gene's germline CDR1 is MNHEY and CDR2 SVGAGI. CDR3 sequence reads: CASRAQGIGNTIYF. Written as DNA, the CDR3 is TGTGCCAGCAGAGCCCAGGGTATAGGAAACACCATATATTTT.

This clone is a singleton in its sample. This rearrangement joins TRBV19 to TRBJ2-6; possibly TRBD2 for D (7 bases). The CDR3 consists of 15 residues. Trimming left V 5 bases short and J 2 bases short, with 10 bases between. Germline V CDR1 and CDR2: LNHDA, SQIVND (reference sequence). The CDR3 nucleotides read TGTGCCAGTAGTGAAGGGGGGGCTGGGGCCAACGTCCTGACTTTC. Amino acids: CASSEGGAGANVLTF. Full variable domain (rest looked up from reference TRBV19 and TRBJ2-6): DGGITQSPKYLFRKEGQNVTLSCEQNLNHDAMYWYRQDPGQGLRLIYYSQIVNDFQKGDIAEGYSVSREKKESFPLTVTSAQKNPTAFYLCASSEGGAGANVLTFGAGSRLTVL.

The chain combines TRBV30 with TRBJ2-3; 8 positions match TRBD2. J was trimmed by 2 bases and V by 1 base; bases with no gene match: 2. This CDR3 spans 14 amino acids. Germline V gene lookup returns CDR1 GTSNPN and CDR2 SVGIG (reference sequence). The CDR3 coding sequence is TGTGCCTGGAGTGCACTAGCGGACACAGATACGCAGTATTTT. The encoded protein is CAWSALADTDTQYF.

This clone was seen only once. CDR3 nucleotide sequence: TGTGCCAGCAGCTTGGATTGGAGCTACAATGAGCAGTTCTTC. Translated: CASSLDWSYNEQFF. This chain connects TRBV11-1 to TRBJ2-1; D gene uncertain. The CDR3 is 14 residues long. From germline, CDR1 is SGHAT and CDR2 FQDESV (reference sequence). V lost 3 bases and J 3 bases, leaving 9 bases between the germline ends.

V and J are TRBV27 and TRBJ1-5; a possible D gene is TRBD1 (6 bases). V gave up 8 bases and J gave up 1 base, with 12 bases separating them. The length of the CDR3 is 14 residues. Germline values: CDR1 MNHEY, CDR2 SMNVEV (reference sequence). The CDR3 loop is CASESQGSNQPQHF. The CDR3 bases are TGTGCCAGCGAGTCACAGGGAAGCAATCAGCCCCAGCATTTT.

About this clone itself: Additional DNA sequences in this sample encode the identical CDR3. This chain uses TRBV12-3 or TRBV12-4 with TRBJ1-6; a possible D gene is TRBD1 (5 bases). This CDR3 is 13 amino acids long. The V gene lost 6 bases and the J gene lost 6 bases, with 9 bases spanning the gap. This CDR3 reads CASSQGGNSPLHF. In DNA form, the CDR3 reads TGTGCCAGCAGCCAGGGAGGTAATTCACCCCTCCACTTT.

The chain has TRBV27 and TRBJ2-7; 7 bases align to TRBD2. Germline CDR1 and CDR2: MNHEY and SMNVEV (reference sequence). CDR3 length equals 14 residues. V shed 6 bases and J 3 bases; nucleotides not matched to a gene: 8. The CDR3 nucleotides are TGTGCCAGCAGCTTGCGGGAGTCCGGCTACGAGCAGTACTTC. Residues: CASSLRESGYEQYF.

This chain joins TRBV6-5 and TRBJ1-4, with no clear D. V was cut by 5 bases and J by 7 bases, with 8 bases left in between. The CDR3 spans 12 residues. In germline, CDR1 is MNHEY, CDR2 SVGAGI. This chain's CDR3 is CASSPGGEKLFF. The CDR3 coding sequence is TGTGCCAGCAGTCCCGGAGGTGAAAAACTGTTTTTT.

The chain links TRBV10-3 to TRBJ1-3; 9 nucleotides agree with TRBD1. The CDR3 spans 17 residues. The V and J ends lost 4 bases and 2 bases, in that order; junction bases with no gene match: 9. From germline, CDR1 is ENHRY and CDR2 SYGVKD. The CDR3 nucleotides read TGTGCCATCAGTGCAGGGACAGGGTCTTCAACTGGAAACACCATATATTTT. Translation gives CAISAGTGSSTGNTIYF.

The chain couples TRBV7-6 to TRBJ2-1; D possibly corresponds to TRBD2 (7 bases). The V gene lost 4 bases and the J gene lost 5 bases, with 18 bases spanning the gap. CDR1 is SGHVS and CDR2 is FNYEAQ in the germline V gene. CDR3 length equals 16 residues. DNA of the CDR3: TGTGCCAGCAGCTCCCCCAGGGGCGGGAGTAACAATGAGCAGTTCTTC. The encoded protein is CASSSPRGGSNNEQFF.

In DNA, the CDR3 is TGTGCCAGCAGCTCCCAGGGGGCTACTAATGAAAAACTGTTTTTT. It encodes CASSSQGATNEKLFF. The chain employs TRBV5-6 and TRBJ1-4; 8 positions match TRBD1. CDR1 is SGHDT and CDR2 is YYEEEE in the germline V gene. CDR3 length: 15 residues. The trim removed 3 bases at V and 2 bases at J, leaving 3 bases unmatched.

This sequence joins TRBV7-3 and TRBJ1-1, with 8 bases lining up with TRBD1. Germline values: CDR1 SGHTA, CDR2 FQGTGA. The CDR3 has 13 amino acids. The trim removed 5 bases at V and 4 bases at J, leaving 3 bases unmatched. CDR3 protein: CASSAGQATEAFF. Written as DNA, the CDR3 is TGTGCCAGCAGCGCGGGACAGGCCACTGAAGCTTTCTTT.

This clone was seen only a few times. The chain couples TRBV18 to TRBJ2-3; TRBD1 agrees at 8 bases. In germline, CDR1 is KGHSH, CDR2 LQKENI. The trim removed 3 bases at V and 1 base at J, leaving 12 bases unmatched. The CDR3 loop spans 18 amino acids. This CDR3 reads CASSPSTLSGQGTDTQYF. The DNA of the CDR3 is TGTGCCAGCTCACCTTCAACTCTCTCGGGACAGGGCACAGATACGCAGTATTTT.

The chain joins TRBV5-1 to TRBJ2-5; 11 positions match TRBD2. Germline V gene data show CDR1 as SGHRS and CDR2 as YFSETQ. V was clipped by 5 bases and J by 3 bases; unmatched bases: 3. This CDR3 has 14 residues. The CDR3 coding sequence is TGCGCCAGCAGACCGGGACTAGCGGAAGAGACCCAGTACTTC. This sequence encodes CASRPGLAEETQYF.

V is TRBV18 and J is TRBJ2-5; the match to TRBD1 covers 10 bases. The CDR3 has 19 amino acids. V was clipped by 3 bases and J by 5 bases; unmatched bases: 18. Germline values: CDR1 KGHSH, CDR2 LQKENI. This CDR3 is CASSPKEGQTGGVRETQYF. The CDR3 coding sequence is TGTGCCAGCTCACCCAAAGAGGGCCAGACAGGGGGCGTGAGGGAGACCCAGTACTTC.

J is TRBJ1-6 and V is TRBV19, with a tentative D call TRBD1 (5 bases). The CDR3 spans 17 residues. Germline V lookup: CDR1 LNHDA, CDR2 SQIVND (reference sequence). The V gene lost 2 bases and the J gene lost 10 bases, with 21 bases spanning the gap. CDR3 loop: CASSINYSFSKGSPLHF. The CDR3 bases are TGTGCCAGTAGTATAAACTACAGTTTCTCGAAGGGGTCACCCCTCCACTTT.

The rearrangement links TRBV15 to TRBJ2-5; maybe TRBD1 (7 bases). V was shortened by 1 base and J by 5 bases, with 11 bases between the two germline ends. CDR1 is LNHNV, CDR2 YYDKDF, per germline (reference sequence). The CDR3 spans 14 residues. In DNA form, the CDR3 reads TGTGCCACCAGCAGAGGGGCAGGGGGGGAGACCCAGTACTTC. This sequence encodes CATSRGAGGETQYF.